These 12 T cell receptor beta chains were all obtained from the same sample, sequenced in a study of cytomegalovirus exposure and HLA in healthy donors. PCR amplification relied on 60 Vbeta primers (plus 13 Jbeta primers). Repertoires were generated with immunoSEQ multiplex PCR, while TCRdb's copy carries only in-frame clones and drops some. The table lists about 85,000 clones, over 70% of them singletons. The sample was PBMCs. The receptors derive from a woman aged 50 to 60 in good health and CMV-seropositive.

The J gene is TRBJ2-5, the V gene TRBV7-9, with TRBD2 matching 15 bases. The V and J ends lost 6 bases and 3 bases, in that order; junction bases with no gene match: 11. Germline V gene lookup returns CDR1 SEHNR and CDR2 FQNEAQ (reference sequence). CDR3 size: 18 residues. CDR3 in amino acids: CASRSTGTSGRIEETQYF. The DNA for the CDR3 is TGTGCCAGCAGATCGACTGGGACTAGCGGGAGGATCGAAGAGACCCAGTACTTC.

J is TRBJ2-3 and V is TRBV27; 9 nucleotides align to TRBD1. Germline V gives CDR1 MNHEY, CDR2 SMNVEV (reference sequence). Trimming removed 3 bases from V and 1 base from J; junction bases left unmatched: 2. The CDR3 runs to 15 residues. CDR3 coding DNA: TGTGCCAGCAGTTTGTGGACAGGGGGCACAGATACGCAGTATTTT. It translates to CASSLWTGGTDTQYF.

The CDR3, as DNA: TGTGCCAGCAGCTACGGGGACTATGGCTACACCTTC. Its protein is CASSYGDYGYTF. This chain connects TRBV7-9 to TRBJ1-2; D is ambiguous. Deletions cut 4 bases from V and 3 bases from J, with 6 bases between. The CDR3 is made up of 12 amino acids. The V gene's germline CDR1 is SEHNR and CDR2 FQNEAQ (reference sequence).

V usage is TRBV21-1 and J usage is TRBJ1-2. TRBV21-1 is termed a pseudogene. This CDR3 has 14 residues. The CDR3 DNA sequence: TGTGCCAGCAGCCCCGGGTCCCCTAACTATGGCTACACCTTC. Amino acids: CASSPGSPNYGYTF.

This clone has only a few counts. The chain is built from TRBV2 and TRBJ1-3; 7 nucleotides agree with TRBD1. The CDR3 covers 16 residues. Germline CDR1 SNHLY, CDR2 FYNNEI. V trimming: 4 bases; J trimming: 2 bases; junction bases outside the gene matches: 8. The CDR3: CASSGGATGTGNTIYF. The CDR3 DNA is TGTGCCAGCAGTGGGGGGGCGACAGGGACTGGAAACACCATATATTTT.

This clone was counted once. This specimen includes other DNA sequences encoding the same CDR3. The V gene is TRBV11-3, the J gene TRBJ2-1; 7 bases align to TRBD1. This CDR3 is built from 13 residues. Unmatched junction bases numbered 5, after V lost 6 bases and J lost 6 bases. Germline V gene lookup returns CDR1 SGHNT and CDR2 YENEEA. CDR3 residues: CASRLQGSNEQFF. In nucleotides, the CDR3 is TGTGCCAGCAGGTTACAGGGGTCCAATGAGCAGTTCTTC.

The J gene is TRBJ1-5, the V gene TRBV19; D gene uncertain. Trimming stripped 3 bases from V and 5 bases from J, with 14 bases between. Germline CDR1 is LNHDA and CDR2 is SQIVND (reference sequence). The CDR3 is 15 residues long. The CDR3 spells CASSMAADGYQPQHF. The CDR3 region has the DNA TGTGCCAGTAGTATGGCCGCTGACGGGTATCAGCCCCAGCATTTT.

The V call is TRBV5-4, the J call TRBJ1-1; TRBD1 matches 7 bases. The CDR3 loop spans 15 amino acids. J gave up 6 bases and V 4 bases, and 12 bases lay outside the gene matches. Germline-derived CDR1 and CDR2 are SGHNT and YYREEE (reference sequence). The CDR3 DNA sequence: TGTGCCAGCAGCCGGGGACAGATCGAACTCTCTGAAGCTTTCTTT. Translation gives CASSRGQIELSEAFF.

As for this clone: In the same sample, other DNA sequences code for this CDR3. The chain employs TRBV7-8 and TRBJ1-1; no clear D. This CDR3 spans 13 amino acids. V shed 1 base and J shed 4 bases, with 7 bases lying between them. The germline gives CDR1 SGHVS, CDR2 FQNEAQ. Here the CDR3 DNA reads TGTGCCAGCAGCTTAGATCGGGGCACTGAAGCTTTCTTT. This encodes CASSLDRGTEAFF.

V is TRBV9 and J is TRBJ2-6; 7 nucleotides line up with TRBD1. V lost 3 bases, J lost 0 bases, and 3 bases stayed unmatched. Looked up from germline, CDR1 is SGDLS and CDR2 is YYNGEE. The CDR3 consists of 16 residues. The CDR3 is CASSAGQSSGANVLTF. The CDR3 DNA follows: TGTGCCAGCAGCGCGGGACAGAGCTCTGGGGCCAACGTCCTGACTTTC.

The rearrangement links TRBV6-1 to TRBJ2-7, with a weak D call TRBD1 (5 bases). Trimming removed 6 bases from V and 2 bases from J, with 11 bases in between. CDR3 length: 13 residues. CDR1 MNHNS and CDR2 SASEGT come from the germline V gene. CDR3 loop: CASRPGQTYEQYV. DNA of the CDR3: TGTGCCAGCAGGCCCGGACAAACCTACGAGCAGTACGTC.

CDR3 in amino acids: CASSFLTGWNTEAFF. The CDR3 DNA reads as TGTGCCAGCAGCTTTTTGACAGGGTGGAACACTGAAGCTTTCTTT. The rearrangement uses TRBV11-2 and TRBJ1-1; 7 bases line up with TRBD1. Looked up from germline, CDR1 is SGHAT and CDR2 is FQNNGV. The CDR3 has 15 amino acids. J was trimmed by 1 base and V by 3 bases; bases with no gene match: 5.